These 17 T cell receptor beta chains were sequenced from one sample in a study of blood T cell repertoires in COVID-19. Clones were sequenced by immunoSEQ multiplex PCR, and TCRdb holds only the in-frame ones, with some missing. The profile shows around 400,000 clones, around 92% of them singletons. Sequencing was performed on peripheral blood. The receptors were sampled from a middle-aged man with acute or convalescent COVID-19.

The sample holds one count of this clone. The rearrangement links TRBV4-1 to TRBJ2-1, with D perhaps matching TRBD2 (6 bases). V dropped 4 bases and J dropped 8 bases, with 12 bases sitting between them. The CDR3 is 13 residues long. Per the germline V gene, CDR1 is MGHRA and CDR2 is YSYEKL. Here the CDR3 DNA reads TGCGCCAGCAGCCGAGTCGGGGGTTATGAGCAGTTCTTC. Protein: CASSRVGGYEQFF.

V gene TRBV3-1 (or the pseudogene TRBV3-2) combines with J gene TRBJ1-2; no firm D call. This CDR3 is built from 15 residues. Germline CDR1 and CDR2: LGHDT and YNNKEL (reference sequence). Trimming stripped 0 bases from V and 4 bases from J, with 12 bases between. CDR3 DNA sequence: TGTGCCAGCAGCCAAGAAGGGAGAATAGCCTATGGCTACACCTTC. Its translation: CASSQEGRIAYGYTF.

This chain joins TRBV19 and TRBJ1-5; TRBD1 aligns across 8 bases. Germline assignment: CDR1 LNHDA and CDR2 SQIVND (reference sequence). After removal of 4 bases from V and 6 bases from J, the junction contained 5 bases not matched to a gene. This CDR3 is built from 14 residues. CDR3 loop: CASSTRGPFQPQHF. CDR3 nucleotides: TGTGCCAGTAGTACCAGGGGGCCGTTTCAGCCCCAGCATTTT.

The chain combines TRBV12-3 or TRBV12-4 with TRBJ2-7, with 8 nucleotides matching TRBD1. The CDR3 runs 13 residues. Losses at the gene ends were 8 bases for V and 4 bases for J; bases not matched to a gene: 7. CDR3 coding DNA: TGTGCCAGCTCTAACAGGGGGTGGTACGAGCAGTACTTC. It translates to CASSNRGWYEQYF.

This rearrangement joins TRBV19 to TRBJ2-3, with 7 bases matching TRBD2. In germline, CDR1 is LNHDA, CDR2 SQIVND (reference sequence). V lost 4 bases, J lost 0 bases, and 1 base stayed unmatched. The CDR3 length is 14 residues. The CDR3 reads CASSTGGSTDTQYF. CDR3 coding DNA: TGTGCCAGTAGTACCGGGGGGAGCACAGATACGCAGTATTTT.

At least ten counts were recorded for this clone. The chain joins TRBV18 to TRBJ1-3; D perhaps matches TRBD1 (6 bases). The CDR3 is 15 residues long. The germline CDR1 and CDR2 sequences are KGHSH and LQKENI. The V and J ends lost 6 bases and 8 bases respectively, with 20 bases between them. The CDR3 here is CASSPRHPPGDTIYF. The CDR3 DNA follows: TGTGCCAGCTCCCCGAGACACCCTCCAGGGGACACCATATATTTT.

The table lists this clone with a few counts. V and J are TRBV18 and TRBJ1-6; TRBD1 aligns across 8 bases. The V segment lost 3 bases and the J segment 6 bases; nucleotides outside the gene matches: 4. Germline loops: CDR1 KGHSH, CDR2 LQKENI. The CDR3 consists of 15 residues. The chain's CDR3 is CASSPTDRVNSPLHF. The CDR3 DNA is TGTGCCAGCTCACCTACGGACAGGGTTAATTCACCCCTCCACTTT.

J is TRBJ1-1 and V is TRBV6-1, with 11 nucleotides matching TRBD1. The CDR3 is 18 amino acids. CDR1 is MNHNS, CDR2 SASEGT, per germline. V gave up 0 bases and J gave up 3 bases; unmatched junction bases: 9. As DNA, the CDR3 is TGTGCCAGCAGTGAAGCGGAGGACAGGGGGCGTATTGACACTGAAGCTTTCTTT. Encoded protein: CASSEAEDRGRIDTEAFF.

The rearrangement joins TRBV5-1 to TRBJ1-4, with TRBD1 identical over 7 bases. V lost 3 bases to trimming and J lost 5 bases; unmatched junction nucleotides: 4. CDR3 length: 14 residues. Germline V gives CDR1 SGHRS, CDR2 YFSETQ. The CDR3 nucleotides read TGCGCCAGCAGCTCGGGACAGACGAATGAAAAACTGTTTTTT. This translates into CASSSGQTNEKLFF.

This clone is a singleton in its sample. The J gene is TRBJ2-5, the V gene TRBV7-9, with 7 bases matching TRBD1. The V gene end was trimmed by 6 bases and the J gene end by 3 bases; junction bases not matched to a gene: 10. CDR1 and CDR2 from the germline V gene are SEHNR and FQNEAQ (reference sequence). The CDR3 loop spans 15 amino acids. CDR3 bases: TGTGCCAGCAGATATACCACAGGGGCTGAAGAGACCCAGTACTTC. Translated, it gives CASRYTTGAEETQYF.

The rearrangement joins TRBV28 to TRBJ2-3; 10 bases agree with TRBD2. Germline-derived CDR1 and CDR2 are MDHEN and SYDVKM. V lost 3 bases and J lost 6; bases outside the gene matches: 6. CDR3 length: 15 residues. The DNA of the CDR3 is TGTGCCAGCAGTTTTCTAGCGGGAGTTAGGGATACGCAGTATTTT. It yields the protein CASSFLAGVRDTQYF.

In its sample, this clone is medium-sized. V usage is TRBV12-3 or TRBV12-4 and J usage is TRBJ2-7, with TRBD1 matching over 7 bases. The CDR3 sequence is 13 residues long. The V gene end was trimmed by 6 bases and the J gene end by 3 bases; junction bases not matched to a gene: 5. CDR3 loop: CASSWGQLYEQYF. Written as DNA, the CDR3 is TGTGCCAGCAGCTGGGGACAGCTCTACGAGCAGTACTTC.

The V gene is TRBV29-1, the J gene TRBJ2-7; D is possibly TRBD1 (6 bases). V lost 4 bases, J lost 6 bases, and 16 bases lay in between. CDR3 length equals 13 residues. Looked up from germline, CDR1 is SQVTM and CDR2 is ANQGSEA. The CDR3 protein is CSVAQGLGGEQYF. CDR3 nucleotides: TGCAGCGTTGCCCAGGGCTTAGGGGGCGAGCAGTACTTC.

The V gene is TRBV19, the J gene TRBJ1-2; D is unresolved. The CDR3 has 13 amino acids. The V end lost 7 bases, the J end lost 4 bases, and 13 bases lay between the germline ends. The V gene's germline CDR1 is LNHDA and CDR2 SQIVND (reference sequence). The CDR3 loop is CASMARGSYGYTF. The CDR3 DNA reads TGTGCCAGTATGGCCAGAGGTTCCTATGGCTACACCTTC.

V is TRBV5-5 and J is TRBJ1-4, with D perhaps TRBD1 (6 bases). CDR1 and CDR2 (germline): SGHKS, YYEKEE (reference sequence). The CDR3 length is 16 residues. The V gene lost 3 bases and the J gene lost 4 bases, with 16 bases spanning the gap. The DNA of the CDR3 is TGTGCCAGCAGCTCGTACATGGAAGGGGGTAATGAAAAACTGTTTTTT. As protein: CASSSYMEGGNEKLFF.

V gene TRBV27 combines with J gene TRBJ1-4; 7 bases are a match to TRBD1. After removal of 3 bases from V and 5 bases from J, the junction contained 3 bases not matched to a gene. The CDR3 is 14 residues long. CDR1 is MNHEY, CDR2 SMNVEV, per germline (reference sequence). In nucleotides, the CDR3 is TGTGCCAGCAGTTTTGCAGGGGGGAATGAAAAACTGTTTTTT. Its translation is CASSFAGGNEKLFF.

The rearrangement links TRBV7-2 to TRBJ1-2; the match to TRBD1 covers 7 bases. The CDR3 is 14 residues long. Trimming cost V 6 bases and J 6 bases; bases outside gene matches: 10. Germline CDR1 reads SGHTA; CDR2 reads FQGNSA. The CDR3 sequence: CASSYGQEVNGYTF. Written as DNA, the CDR3 is TGTGCCAGCAGTTACGGACAGGAGGTGAATGGCTACACCTTC.